This record covers a single T cell receptor (beta chain). Its antigen is not known. One end of the junction does not line up with germline, which may come from a read error. A second PCR, run for 7 to 11 cycles, used a sample-barcoded 5' primer plus a J-beta primer mix. Via MiXCR, TCRdb re-called the 5' RACE reads, giving one row per CDR3 protein. The sample contains roughly 700,000 distinct CDR3 sequences, around 49% of which appear only once. CDR1 is SGHRS and CDR2 is YFSETQ in the germline V gene. The CDR3 length is 15 residues. This record belongs to a study of blood T cells in healthy people across ages. Study observations and caveats: As age increased, TCR beta diversity per million T cells fell in a roughly linear fashion. When one million T cells were used, diversity estimates were thought to be underestimates. PBMCs were not sorted, which prevented a conclusive comparison of naive versus antigen-experienced cells.

Isolating PBMCs gave at least 7 million of these cells per sample. The chain employs TRBV5-1 and TRBJ2-1; D might be TRBD2 (6 bases). This clonotype was obtained from a woman between 55 and 75 years old in good health. Sequenced input: blood. The CDR3 is CASSQAAGGTGEQFF. The DNA for the CDR3 is TGCGCTAGCAGCCAAGCTGCTGGCGGGACTGGTGAGCAGTTCTTC.